This T cell receptor beta chain is from a study of cytomegalovirus exposure and HLA in healthy donors. In this sample, this clone turned up once. The PCR used 60 Vbeta and 13 Jbeta primers. The method was immunoSEQ multiplex PCR; TCRdb's version includes in-frame clones alone and lacks a portion of them. The sample has around 170,000 clones; 77% are singletons. Donors showed nominal health when sampled, although they likely had unrecorded immune exposures. Sequencing input: PBMCs. This receptor was identified in a man in his late teens or twenties in good health and CMV-seronegative.

The CDR3 reads CASSQGQQDGYTF. In nucleotides, the CDR3 is TGCGCCAGCAGCCAAGGTCAGCAGGATGGCTACACCTTC. The genes are TRBV4-1 and TRBJ1-2; no clear D gene. The CDR3 consists of 13 residues. V lost 1 base to trimming and J lost 6 bases, with 9 bases between them. In germline, CDR1 is MGHRA, CDR2 YSYEKL.